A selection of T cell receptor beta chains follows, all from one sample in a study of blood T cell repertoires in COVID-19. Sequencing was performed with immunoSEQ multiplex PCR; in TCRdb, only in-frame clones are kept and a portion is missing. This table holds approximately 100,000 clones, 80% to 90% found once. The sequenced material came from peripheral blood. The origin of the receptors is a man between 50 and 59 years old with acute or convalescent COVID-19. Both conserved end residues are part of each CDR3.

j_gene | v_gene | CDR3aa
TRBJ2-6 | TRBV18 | CASSAGTGGPGANVLTF
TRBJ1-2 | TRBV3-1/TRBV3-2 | CASSQKTGPTLHGYTF
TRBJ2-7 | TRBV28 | CASRDRGIYEQYF
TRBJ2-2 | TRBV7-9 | CASSYGGELFF
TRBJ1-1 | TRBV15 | CATSSGYTEAFF
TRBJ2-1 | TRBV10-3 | CATRPWREDSYNEQFF
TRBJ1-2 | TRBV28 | CASRHPRRVRFGYGYTF
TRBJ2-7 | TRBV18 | CASSPRVNPYEQYF
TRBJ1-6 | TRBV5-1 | CASSLQVVGSPLHF
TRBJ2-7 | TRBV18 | CASSPLAAYEQYF
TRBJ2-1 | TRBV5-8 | CASCRGTTSYNEQFF
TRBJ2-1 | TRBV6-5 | CASSPYGTSYNEQFF
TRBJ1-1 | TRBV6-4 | CASSVSIQTEAFF
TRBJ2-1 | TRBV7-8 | CASSSFVNEQFF
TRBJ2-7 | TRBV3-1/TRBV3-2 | CASTLSGREYYEQYF
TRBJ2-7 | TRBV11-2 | CASSPQGYEQYF
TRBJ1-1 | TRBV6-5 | CASSYLTGSNTEAFF
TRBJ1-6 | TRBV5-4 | CASSPDRKGSPLHF
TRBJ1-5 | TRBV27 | CASKGDHSNQPQHF
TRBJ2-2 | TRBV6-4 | CASSDQTGGATGELFF
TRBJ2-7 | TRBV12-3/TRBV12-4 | CASSWDRGYEQYF
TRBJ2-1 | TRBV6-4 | CASSALAGGPGEQFF
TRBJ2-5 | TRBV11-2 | CASSLDVLAGGPREKTQYF
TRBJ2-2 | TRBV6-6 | CASRLALGNTGELFF
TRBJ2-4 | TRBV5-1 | CASSLASGVAKNIQYF
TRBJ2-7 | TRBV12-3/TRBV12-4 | CASSLRLNEQYF